One sample yielded the 6 T cell receptor beta chains listed below, sequenced in a study of cytomegalovirus exposure and HLA in healthy donors. The PCR contained 60 Vbeta and 13 Jbeta primers. TCRdb's copy holds only in-frame clones and misses some; the assay was immunoSEQ multiplex PCR. The sample holds a few hundred thousand clones, about 80% seen once. Sequences were obtained from PBMCs. The receptor source for this set is a girl aged 2 to 10 in good health and CMV-seronegative.

This clone was counted between two and nine times. The rearrangement links TRBV4-1 to TRBJ2-7; D is perhaps TRBD2 (6 bases). This CDR3 region has 14 residues. The V gene lost 3 bases and the J gene lost 6 bases, with 15 bases spanning the gap. Germline CDR1 MGHRA, CDR2 YSYEKL. The CDR3 spells CASSQGLGSVEQYF. The DNA of the CDR3 is TGCGCCAGCAGCCAGGGACTGGGTTCGGTCGAGCAGTACTTC.

The rearrangement links TRBV27 to TRBJ2-3, with 9 positions matching TRBD2. V trimming: 2 bases; J trimming: 2 bases; junction bases outside the gene matches: 5. The CDR3 runs 16 residues. Per germline, CDR1 MNHEY and CDR2 SMNVEV (reference sequence). The CDR3 loop is CASSLSGGRVTDTQYF. As DNA, the CDR3 is TGTGCCAGCAGTTTAAGCGGGGGGCGGGTCACAGATACGCAGTATTTT.

The chain uses TRBV7-8 and TRBJ2-1, with D perhaps TRBD2 (5 bases). The CDR3 is 17 residues long. V dropped 5 bases and J dropped 8 bases, with 25 bases sitting between them. CDR1 and CDR2 (germline): SGHVS, FQNEAQ. The CDR3: CASSLLKASRANYEQFF. The CDR3 DNA follows: TGTGCCAGCAGCCTACTAAAGGCTAGCCGGGCGAACTATGAGCAGTTCTTC.

This clone was seen once. The genes are TRBV19 and TRBJ1-5, with 7 positions matching TRBD1. Germline values: CDR1 LNHDA, CDR2 SQIVND (reference sequence). The CDR3 length is 13 residues. Trimming took 6 bases from V and 2 from J; bases not matched to a gene: 1. DNA of the CDR3: TGTGCCAGTAGACAGGGGCGCAATCAGCCCCAGCATTTT. Translated, it gives CASRQGRNQPQHF. The full variable domain, rest sourced from reference TRBV19 and TRBJ1-5, is DGGITQSPKYLFRKEGQNVTLSCEQNLNHDAMYWYRQDPGQGLRLIYYSQIVNDFQKGDIAEGYSVSREKKESFPLTVTSAQKNPTAFYLCASRQGRNQPQHFGDGTRLSIL.

The chain recombines TRBV30 with TRBJ2-2, with D possibly TRBD2 on 5 matching bases. This CDR3 is built from 13 residues. Trimming removed 4 bases from V and 5 bases from J, with 11 bases in between. CDR1 and CDR2 (germline): GTSNPN, SVGIG (reference sequence). The CDR3 nucleotides are TGTGCCTGGAATAGACCGGGGACCGGGGAGCTGTTTTTT. It is translated as CAWNRPGTGELFF.

The chain employs TRBV27 and TRBJ2-3; the D gene is possibly TRBD2 (5 bases). This CDR3 comprises 16 residues. V lost 3 bases and J lost 3, with 16 bases in between. Per germline, CDR1 MNHEY and CDR2 SMNVEV (reference sequence). Here the CDR3 reads CASSLVVGRGTDTQYF. The CDR3 bases are TGTGCCAGCAGTTTGGTGGTAGGACGGGGTACAGATACGCAGTATTTT.